In this sample, the clone carrying this TCR beta chain turned up many times. Through Arm-PCR of CDR3 regions and iRepertoire HTBI primers, TCR beta libraries were built. In the original workflow: From all samples, identification returned 11 to 15 TRBJ and about 60 TRBV segments. One entry per CDR3 protein results from TCRdb running MiXCR on the multiplex PCR reads. These V and J calls derive from TCRdb rather than the authors' analysis. The sample contains 450,000 to 650,000 distinct CDR3 sequences, about 16% of which appear only once. This sample was taken from a study of regulatory T cells in long-lasting Graves disease. Study at large: Patients newly diagnosed with Graves' had been on antithyroid drugs for under 3 months.

The time point: newly diagnosed GD, antithyroid drugs for less than 3 months. Scientists built the TCR library using RNA that was extracted from PBMCs. A further study also used this sample, focusing on T cells in Graves' hyperthyroidism and ophthalmopathy. Per that paper: In the analysis, a 13 V-J model separated ophthalmopathy from stable hyperthyroidism. Ophthalmopathy got predicted by the model a median roughly 6.4 months before its onset.

The sequencing used peripheral blood mononuclear cells (PBMCs), collected at new diagnosis, from a patient treated with antithyroid drugs. The origin of this receptor is a woman aged 35-60 years with Graves disease.

The CDR3: CASSEASGGAGRNEQFF. CDR3 in DNA: TGCGCCAGCAGTGAGGCTAGCGGGGGGGCCGGACGTAATGAGCAGTTCTTC. This chain joins TRBV10-1 and TRBJ2-1; 12 positions agree with TRBD2. This CDR3 region has 17 residues. Germline trimming cut 2 bases from V and 7 bases from J; bases unmatched to any gene: 9. Germline V gene sequence: CDR1 WNHNN, CDR2 SYGVQD (reference sequence).